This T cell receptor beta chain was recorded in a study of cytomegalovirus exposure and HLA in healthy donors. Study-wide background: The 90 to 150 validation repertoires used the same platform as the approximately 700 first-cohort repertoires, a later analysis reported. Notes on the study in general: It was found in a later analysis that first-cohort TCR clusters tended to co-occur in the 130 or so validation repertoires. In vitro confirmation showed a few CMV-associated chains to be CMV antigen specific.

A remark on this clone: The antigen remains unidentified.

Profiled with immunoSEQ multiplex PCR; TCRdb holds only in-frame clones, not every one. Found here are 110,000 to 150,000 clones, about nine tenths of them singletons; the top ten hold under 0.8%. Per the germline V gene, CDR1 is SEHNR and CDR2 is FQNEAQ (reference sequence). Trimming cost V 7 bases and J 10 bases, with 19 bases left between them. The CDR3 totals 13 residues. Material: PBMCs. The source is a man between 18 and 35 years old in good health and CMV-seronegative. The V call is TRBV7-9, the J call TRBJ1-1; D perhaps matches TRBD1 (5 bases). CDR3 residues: CASIAGTSGGAFF. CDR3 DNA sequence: TGTGCCAGCATCGCAGGAACCTCGGGGGGAGCTTTCTTT.